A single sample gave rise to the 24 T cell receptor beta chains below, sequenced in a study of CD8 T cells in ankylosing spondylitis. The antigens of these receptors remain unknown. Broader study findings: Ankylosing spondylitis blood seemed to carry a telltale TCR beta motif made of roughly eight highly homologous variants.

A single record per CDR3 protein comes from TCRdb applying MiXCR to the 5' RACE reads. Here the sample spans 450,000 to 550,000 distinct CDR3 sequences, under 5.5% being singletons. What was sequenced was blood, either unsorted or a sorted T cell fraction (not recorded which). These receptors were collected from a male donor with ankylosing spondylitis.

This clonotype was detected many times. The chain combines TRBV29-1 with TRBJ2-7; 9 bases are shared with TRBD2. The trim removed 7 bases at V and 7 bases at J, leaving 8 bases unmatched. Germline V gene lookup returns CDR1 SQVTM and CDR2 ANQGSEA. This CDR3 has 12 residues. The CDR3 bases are TGCAGCGGAATAGCGGGAGCAGGGGAGCAGTACTTC. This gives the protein CSGIAGAGEQYF.

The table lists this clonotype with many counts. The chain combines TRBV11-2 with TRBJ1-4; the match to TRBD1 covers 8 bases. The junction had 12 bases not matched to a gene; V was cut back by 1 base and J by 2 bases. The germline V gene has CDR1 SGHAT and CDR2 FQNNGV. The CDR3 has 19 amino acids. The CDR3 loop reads CASSLGYRGFRATNEKLFF. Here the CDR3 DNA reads TGTGCCAGCAGCTTAGGTTACAGGGGGTTCCGGGCCACTAATGAAAAACTGTTTTTT.

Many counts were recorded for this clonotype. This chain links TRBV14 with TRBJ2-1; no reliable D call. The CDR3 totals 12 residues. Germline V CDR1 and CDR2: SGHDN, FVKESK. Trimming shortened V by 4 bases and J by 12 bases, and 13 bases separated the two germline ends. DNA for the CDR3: TGTGCCAGCAGCCCCTTACTCCCGGGGCAGTTCTTC. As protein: CASSPLLPGQFF.

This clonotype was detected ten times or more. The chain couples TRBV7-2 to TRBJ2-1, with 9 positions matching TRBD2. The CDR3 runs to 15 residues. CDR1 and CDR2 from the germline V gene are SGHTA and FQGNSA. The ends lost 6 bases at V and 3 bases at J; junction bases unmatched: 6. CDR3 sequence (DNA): TGTGCCAGCAGACAGGGACTAGCAGTCTACAATGAGCAGTTCTTC. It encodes CASRQGLAVYNEQFF.

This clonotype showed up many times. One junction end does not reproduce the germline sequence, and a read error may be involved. The CDR3 sequence is CASSPTGQETQYF. CDR3 bases: TGTGCCAGCTCACCCACAGGCCAAGAGACCCAGTACTTC. The J gene is TRBJ2-5, the V gene TRBV5-1, with D perhaps TRBD1 (5 bases). Germline values: CDR1 SGHRS, CDR2 YFSETQ. This CDR3 comprises 13 residues.

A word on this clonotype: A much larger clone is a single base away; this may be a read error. In nucleotides, the CDR3 is TGTGCCAGCAGCTTTAAGCACCGAGTAGCGGGATCCTACAGTGAGCAGTTCTTC. Protein sequence: CASSFKHRVAGSYSEQFF. This rearrangement joins TRBV11-1 to TRBJ2-1, with 8 nucleotides matching TRBD2. CDR3 length equals 18 residues. CDR1 and CDR2 (germline): SGHAT, FQDESV (reference sequence).

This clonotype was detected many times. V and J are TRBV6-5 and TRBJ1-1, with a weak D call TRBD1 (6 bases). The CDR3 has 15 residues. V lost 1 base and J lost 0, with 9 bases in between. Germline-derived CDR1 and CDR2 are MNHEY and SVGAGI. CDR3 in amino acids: CASSYLEGVNTEAFF. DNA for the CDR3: TGTGCCAGCAGTTACTTGGAGGGGGTGAACACTGAAGCTTTCTTT.

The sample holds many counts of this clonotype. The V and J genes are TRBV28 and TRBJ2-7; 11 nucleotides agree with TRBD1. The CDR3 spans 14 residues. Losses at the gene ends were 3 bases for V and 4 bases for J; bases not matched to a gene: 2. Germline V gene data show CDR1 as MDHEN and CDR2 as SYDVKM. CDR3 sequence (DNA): TGTGCCAGCAGTTTGTGGGACAGGGGGTACGAGCAGTACTTC. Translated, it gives CASSLWDRGYEQYF.

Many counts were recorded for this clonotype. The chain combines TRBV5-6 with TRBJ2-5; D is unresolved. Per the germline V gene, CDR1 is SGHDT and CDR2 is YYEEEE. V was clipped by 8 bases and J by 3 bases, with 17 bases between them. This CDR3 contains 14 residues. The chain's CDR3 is CASNMYWGEETQYF. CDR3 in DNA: TGTGCCAGTAACATGTATTGGGGTGAAGAGACCCAGTACTTC. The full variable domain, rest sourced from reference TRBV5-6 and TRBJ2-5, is DAGVTQSPTHLIKTRGQQVTLRCSPKSGHDTVSWYQQALGQGPQFIFQYYEEEERQRGNFPDRFSGHQFPNYSSELNVNALLLGDSALYLCASNMYWGEETQYFGPGTRLLVL.

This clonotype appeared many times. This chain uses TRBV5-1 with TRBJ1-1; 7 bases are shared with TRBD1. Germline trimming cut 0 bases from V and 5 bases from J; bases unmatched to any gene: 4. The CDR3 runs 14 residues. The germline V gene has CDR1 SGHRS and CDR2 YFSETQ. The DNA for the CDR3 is TGCGCCAGCAGCTTGGCCACAGGGGAAACTGAAGCTTTCTTT. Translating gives CASSLATGETEAFF.

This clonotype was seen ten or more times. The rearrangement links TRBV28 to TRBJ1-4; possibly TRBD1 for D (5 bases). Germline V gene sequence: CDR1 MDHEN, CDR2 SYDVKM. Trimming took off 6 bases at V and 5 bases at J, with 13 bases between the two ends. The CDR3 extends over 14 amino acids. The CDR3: CASRGAGRNEKLFF. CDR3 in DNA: TGTGCCAGCAGGGGTGCGGGACGAAATGAAAAACTGTTTTTT.

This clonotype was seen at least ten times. CDR3 region: CASSLGIGQGYETQYF. The CDR3, as DNA: TGTGCCAGCAGCTTAGGGATTGGGCAGGGTTACGAGACCCAGTACTTC. V is TRBV11-2 and J is TRBJ2-5, with D perhaps TRBD1 (5 bases). From germline, CDR1 is SGHAT and CDR2 FQNNGV. The CDR3 is 16 residues long. Deletions cut 1 base from V and 5 bases from J, with 17 bases between. Looking up the rest from reference TRBV11-2 and TRBJ2-5 gives the full variable domain: EAGVAQSPRYKIIEKRQSVAFWCNPISGHATLYWYQQILGQGPKLLIQFQNNGVVDDSQLPKDRFSAERLKGVDSTLKIQPAKLEDSAVYLCASSLGIGQGYETQYFGPGTRLLVL.

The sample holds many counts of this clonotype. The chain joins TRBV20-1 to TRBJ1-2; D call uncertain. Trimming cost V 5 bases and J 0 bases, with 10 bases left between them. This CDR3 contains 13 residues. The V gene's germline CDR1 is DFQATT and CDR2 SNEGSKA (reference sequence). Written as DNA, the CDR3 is TGCAGTGCTGTTAATGGGCCTAACTATGGCTACACCTTC. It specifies CSAVNGPNYGYTF.

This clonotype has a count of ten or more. CDR3 in DNA: TGTGCCAGCTCACCGGGCGAATGGTCCGAGCAGTACTTC. Encoded protein: CASSPGEWSEQYF. This chain links TRBV18 with TRBJ2-7, with D unclear. CDR3 length equals 13 residues. CDR1 is KGHSH, CDR2 LQKENI, per germline. The V gene lost 3 bases and the J gene lost 6 bases, with 12 bases spanning the gap. The full variable domain, with the rest looked up from reference TRBV18 and TRBJ2-7, is NAGVMQNPRHLVRRRGQEARLRCSPMKGHSHVYWYRQLPEEGLKFMVYLQKENIIDESGMPKERFSAEFPKEGPSILRIQQVVRGDSAAYFCASSPGEWSEQYFGPGTRLTVT.

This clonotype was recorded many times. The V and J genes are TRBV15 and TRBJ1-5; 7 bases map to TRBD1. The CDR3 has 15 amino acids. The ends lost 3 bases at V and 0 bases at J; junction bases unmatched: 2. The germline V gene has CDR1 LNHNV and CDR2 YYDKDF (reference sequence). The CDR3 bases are TGTGCCACCAGCAGTGAGGGGGCTAGCAATCAGCCCCAGCATTTT. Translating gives CATSSEGASNQPQHF.

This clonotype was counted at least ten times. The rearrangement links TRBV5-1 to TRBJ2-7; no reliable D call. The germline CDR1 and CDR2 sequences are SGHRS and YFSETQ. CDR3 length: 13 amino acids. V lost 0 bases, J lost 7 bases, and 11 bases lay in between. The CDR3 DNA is TGCGCCAGCAGCTTGGGGGGTCGATCAGAGCAGTACTTC. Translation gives CASSLGGRSEQYF.

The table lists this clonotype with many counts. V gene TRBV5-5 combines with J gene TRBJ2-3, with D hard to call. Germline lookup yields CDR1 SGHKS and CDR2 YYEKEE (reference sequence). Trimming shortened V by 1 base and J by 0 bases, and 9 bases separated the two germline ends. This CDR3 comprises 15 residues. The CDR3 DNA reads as TGTGCCAGCAGCTTGCCCTACTCTAGCACAGATACGCAGTATTTT. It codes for CASSLPYSSTDTQYF.

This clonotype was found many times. Here the CDR3 DNA reads TGCAGCGTAGGACAGATGAACACTGAAGCTTTCTTT. Encoded protein: CSVGQMNTEAFF. The chain carries TRBV29-1 and TRBJ1-1, with D perhaps TRBD1 (6 bases). This CDR3 spans 12 amino acids. Trimming cost V 6 bases and J 0 bases, with 8 bases left between them. CDR1 and CDR2 from the germline V gene are SQVTM and ANQGSEA.

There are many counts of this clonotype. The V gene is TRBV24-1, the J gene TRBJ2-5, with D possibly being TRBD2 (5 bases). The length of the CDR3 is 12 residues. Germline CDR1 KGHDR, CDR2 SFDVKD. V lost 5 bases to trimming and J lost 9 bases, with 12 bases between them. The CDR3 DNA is TGTGCCACCAGTGTCCCATCCGGGGCCCAGTACTTC. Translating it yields CATSVPSGAQYF.

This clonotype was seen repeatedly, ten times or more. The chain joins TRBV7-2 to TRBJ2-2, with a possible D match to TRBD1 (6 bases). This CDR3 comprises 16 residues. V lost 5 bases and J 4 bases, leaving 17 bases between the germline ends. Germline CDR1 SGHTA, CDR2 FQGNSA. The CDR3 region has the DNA TGTGCCAGCAGCCTTAGAGGTGGACAGTTCACCGGGGAGCTGTTTTTT. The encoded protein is CASSLRGGQFTGELFF.

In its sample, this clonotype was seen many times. The chain's CDR3 is CSASSTGGLIISYEQYF. DNA of the CDR3: TGCAGTGCCTCCTCGACAGGGGGCCTTATAATCTCCTACGAGCAGTACTTC. The rearrangement uses TRBV20-1 and TRBJ2-7, with TRBD1 matching over 10 bases. Germline CDR1 and CDR2: DFQATT and SNEGSKA (reference sequence). The V segment lost 6 bases and the J segment 0 bases; nucleotides outside the gene matches: 14. CDR3 length equals 17 residues.

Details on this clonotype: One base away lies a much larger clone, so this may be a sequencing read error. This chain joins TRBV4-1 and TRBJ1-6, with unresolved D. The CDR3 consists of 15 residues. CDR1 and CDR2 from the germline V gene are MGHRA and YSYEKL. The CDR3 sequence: CASRQVGLRDSPLHF. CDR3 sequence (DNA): TGCGCCAGCAGACAAGTCGGCCTCCGGGATTCACCCCTCCACTTT.

The CDR3 reads CASSESRASETQYF. As DNA, the CDR3 is TGCGCCAGCAGTGAGTCACGAGCCTCAGAGACCCAGTACTTC. The chain employs TRBV10-1 and TRBJ2-5, with D uncertain. The V and J ends lost 0 bases and 4 bases respectively, with 9 bases between them. This CDR3 comprises 14 residues. CDR1 WNHNN and CDR2 SYGVQD come from the germline V gene (reference sequence).

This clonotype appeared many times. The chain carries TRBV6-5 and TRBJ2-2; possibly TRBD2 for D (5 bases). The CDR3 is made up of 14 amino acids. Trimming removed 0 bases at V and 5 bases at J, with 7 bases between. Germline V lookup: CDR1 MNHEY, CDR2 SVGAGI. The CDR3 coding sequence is TGTGCCAGCAGTTACTCCGGGGTGACCGGGGAGCTGTTTTTT. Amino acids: CASSYSGVTGELFF.